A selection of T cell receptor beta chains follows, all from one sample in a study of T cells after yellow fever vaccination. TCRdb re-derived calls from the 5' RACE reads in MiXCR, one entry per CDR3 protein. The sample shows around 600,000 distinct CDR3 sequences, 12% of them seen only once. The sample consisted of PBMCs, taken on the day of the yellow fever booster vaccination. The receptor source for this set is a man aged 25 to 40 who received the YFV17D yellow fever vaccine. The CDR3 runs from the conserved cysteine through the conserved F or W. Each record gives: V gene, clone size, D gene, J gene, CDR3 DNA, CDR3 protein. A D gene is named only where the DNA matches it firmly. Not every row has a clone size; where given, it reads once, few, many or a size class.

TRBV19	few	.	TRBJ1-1	TGTGCCAGTAGTATAGATTCGGGGTGGAACACTGAAGCTTTCTTT	CASSIDSGWNTEAFF
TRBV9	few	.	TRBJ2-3	TGTGCCAGCAGCCCAGCGGGTGTGCGGAGCACAGATACGCAGTATTTT	CASSPAGVRSTDTQYF
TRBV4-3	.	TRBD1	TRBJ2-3	TGCGCCAGCAGCCAAGTTTGGCAGGGGGAGGATACGCAGTATTTT	CASSQVWQGEDTQYF
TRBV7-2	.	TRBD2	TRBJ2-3	TGTGCCAGCAGGTCCATAGCGGGAGTTTTCGCAGATACGCAGTATTTT	CASRSIAGVFADTQYF
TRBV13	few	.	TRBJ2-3	TGTGCCAGCAGCGCCGGACTCAGCACAGATACGCAGTATTTT	CASSAGLSTDTQYF
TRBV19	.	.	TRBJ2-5	TGTGCCAGTAGTAACCTTCAAGAGACCCAGTACTTC	CASSNLQETQYF
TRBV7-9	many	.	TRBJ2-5	TGTGCCAGCAGCTTAGTGGCGGGTAAAGAGACCCAGTACTTC	CASSLVAGKETQYF
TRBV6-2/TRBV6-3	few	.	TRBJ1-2	TGTGCCAGCAAATGGACGGACACCTTC	CASKWTDTF
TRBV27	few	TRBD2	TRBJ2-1	TGTGCCAGCAGGGTAACTAGCGGGCCCTACAATGAGCAGTTCTTC	CASRVTSGPYNEQFF
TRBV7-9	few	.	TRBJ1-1	TGTGCCAGCAAACCCGAGGGGCCTGAAGCTTTCTTT	CASKPEGPEAFF
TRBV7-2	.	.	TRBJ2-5	TGTGCCAGCCTTCTATCGAATAGCGCAAAAGAGACCCAGTACTTC	CASLLSNSAKETQYF
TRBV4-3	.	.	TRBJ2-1	TGCGCCAGCAGCCAGGCCCCGGCCGGGAATATGTACAATGAGCAGTTCTTC	CASSQAPAGNMYNEQFF
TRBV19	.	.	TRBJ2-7	TGTGCCAGTAGTATGGGGCACCTCTCCTACGAGCAGTACTTC	CASSMGHLSYEQYF
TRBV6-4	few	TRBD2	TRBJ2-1	TGTGCCAGCAGACAACCCAGGACTCCGGGACTAGCCCTTCAAAGCTCCTACAATGAGCAGTTCTTC	CASRQPRTPGLALQSSYNEQFF
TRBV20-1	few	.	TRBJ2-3	TGCAGTGCTAGAGTGACGGCGGGATTTACAGATACGCAGTATTTT	CSARVTAGFTDTQYF
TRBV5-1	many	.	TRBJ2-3	TGCGCCAGCAGCTTGGATCGGCGCACAGATACGCAGTATTTT	CASSLDRRTDTQYF
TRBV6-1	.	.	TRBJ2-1	TGTGCCAGCCGTGGGTCGTCTGGCTACAATGAGCAGTTCTTC	CASRGSSGYNEQFF
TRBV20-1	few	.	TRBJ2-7	TGCAGTGCTTCTCGTACACCCTCCTACGAGCAGTACTTC	CSASRTPSYEQYF
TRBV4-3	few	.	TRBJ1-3	TGCGCCAGCAGCCAACTTCGGGCGGGAAACACCATATATTTT	CASSQLRAGNTIYF
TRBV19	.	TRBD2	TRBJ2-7	TGTGCCAGTAGTATCCGGACTAGCGGGAGGAGCTCCTACGAGCAGTACTTC	CASSIRTSGRSSYEQYF
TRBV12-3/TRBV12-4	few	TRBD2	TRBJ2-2	TGTGCCAGCAGAAGTGGACTAGCGGGAGGCACCGGGGAGCTGTTTTTT	CASRSGLAGGTGELFF
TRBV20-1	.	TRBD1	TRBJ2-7	TGCAGTGCTAGAGTCCCGGGACAGGGACAGAGCTCCTACGAGCAGTACTTC	CSARVPGQGQSSYEQYF
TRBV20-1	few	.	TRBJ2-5	TGCAGTGCTAGAGTAAGGGCAGCGGGAGAGACCCAGTACTTC	CSARVRAAGETQYF
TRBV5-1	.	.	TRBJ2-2	TGCGCCAGCAGCTTGTCGCCAGCTGACACCGGGGAGCTGTTTTTT	CASSLSPADTGELFF
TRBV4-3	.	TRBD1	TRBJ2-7	TGCGCCAGCAGCCAAGAGGGCACAGGGGTACTTAACGAGCAGTACTTC	CASSQEGTGVLNEQYF
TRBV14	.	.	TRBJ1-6	TGTGCCAGCAGCCAAGTTATAACGGCCGGATACCCCCTCCACTTT	CASSQVITAGYPLHF
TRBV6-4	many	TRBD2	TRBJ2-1	TGTGCCAGCAGTGAGGGACTAGCGGGCAATGAGCAGTTCTTC	CASSEGLAGNEQFF
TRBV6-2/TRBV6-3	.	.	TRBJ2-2	TGTGCCAGCAGTACGGCGTTTGGCAGATCGAACACCGGGGAGCTGTTTTTT	CASSTAFGRSNTGELFF
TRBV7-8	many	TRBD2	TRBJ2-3	TGTGCCAGCAGCCTAAAACTAGCGGCCGTCACAGATACGCAGTATTTT	CASSLKLAAVTDTQYF
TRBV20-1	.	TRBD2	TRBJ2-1	TGCAGCGCTGAAGGCAGCGGGAGACCCTACAATGAGCAGTTCTTC	CSAEGSGRPYNEQFF
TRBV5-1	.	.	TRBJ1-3	TGCGCCAGCAGCTTGAAGGGGGACGGAAACACCATATATTTT	CASSLKGDGNTIYF
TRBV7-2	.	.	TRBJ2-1	TGTGCCAGCAGCTCCAATGCCCAGCAGTTCTTC	CASSSNAQQFF
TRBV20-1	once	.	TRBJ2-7	TGCAGTGCTAGTCCTACACTTGGAAAGCAGACTGAAGGGCAGTACTTC	CSASPTLGKQTEGQYF
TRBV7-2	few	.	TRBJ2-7	TGTGCCAGCAGCTTAGTAGGTGGCGGAGCCCCCTACGAGCAGTACTTC	CASSLVGGGAPYEQYF
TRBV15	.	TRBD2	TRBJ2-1	TGTGCCACCAGCAGAGATGGCGGGAGGTCCTACAATGAGCAGTTCTTC	CATSRDGGRSYNEQFF
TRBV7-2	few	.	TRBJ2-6	TGTGCCAGCAGCTTCGCCCCCCCTACTAGGTCTGGGGCCAACGTCCTGACTTTC	CASSFAPPTRSGANVLTF
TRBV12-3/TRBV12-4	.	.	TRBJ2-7	TGTGCCAGCAGTTTCGCCATAGCCGACGGCGAGCAGTACTTC	CASSFAIADGEQYF
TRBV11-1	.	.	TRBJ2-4	TGTGCCAGCAGCTTAGCGGGGATTGGAAACATTCAGTACTTC	CASSLAGIGNIQYF
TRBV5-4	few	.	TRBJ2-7	TGTGCCAGCAGCCCCTCTAGGCCTGAGGGGTACGAGCAGTACTTC	CASSPSRPEGYEQYF
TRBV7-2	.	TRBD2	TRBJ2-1	TGTGCCAGCAGCGGCCAGACTAGCGGGAGAAGTAAGTTCTTC	CASSGQTSGRSKFF
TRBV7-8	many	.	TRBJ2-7	TGTGCCAGCAGCTCCATCCGGGACGCTGACTACGAGCAGTACTTC	CASSSIRDADYEQYF
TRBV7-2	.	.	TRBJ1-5	TGTGCCAGCAGCCCATCAGCGAATCAGCCCCAGCATTTT	CASSPSANQPQHF
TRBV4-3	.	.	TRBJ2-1	TGCGCCAGCAGCCAAGGGCTGGCCTCCTACAATGAGCAGTTCTTC	CASSQGLASYNEQFF
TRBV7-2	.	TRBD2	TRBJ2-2	TGTGCCAGTTCCGGGACTACCCACACCGGGGAGCTGTTTTTT	CASSGTTHTGELFF